The 4 T cell receptor beta chains listed next were all sequenced from one sample in a study of T cells in Graves' hyperthyroidism and ophthalmopathy. The CDR3 regions of TCR beta were amplified from RNA transcripts. Using the HTBI primer set, a first-round RT-PCR was run on the TCR CDR3. TCRdb fed the multiplex PCR reads into MiXCR, producing one record per CDR3 protein. The sample contains some 300,000 distinct CDR3 sequences, around 19% of which appear only once. Sequenced input: blood. The receptors were gathered from a man over 45 with Graves' ophthalmopathy.

This clonotype appeared a few times. The chain employs TRBV3-1 and TRBJ1-1; the match to TRBD1 covers 10 bases. This CDR3 contains 14 residues. The germline V gene encodes CDR1 LGHDT and CDR2 YNNKEL (reference sequence). J was trimmed by 11 bases and V by 4 bases; bases with no gene match: 10. CDR3 DNA sequence: TGTGCCAGCAGCCCGAGGACAGGGGGTTGGGAGGCTTTCTTT. As protein: CASSPRTGGWEAFF.

This clonotype was observed at least ten times. The rearrangement links TRBV28 to TRBJ1-3; a weak D match, TRBD1 (5 bases). V gave up 4 bases and J gave up 4 bases, with 11 bases separating them. In germline, CDR1 is MDHEN, CDR2 SYDVKM. The CDR3 is 14 residues long. As DNA, the CDR3 is TGTGCCAGCAGTTCAGACGGACACGGAAACACCATATATTTT. It is translated as CASSSDGHGNTIYF.

In this sample, this clonotype turned up a few times. This sequence joins TRBV27 and TRBJ1-6; 10 bases are shared with TRBD1. Trimming cost V 5 bases and J 6 bases; bases outside gene matches: 13. Per the germline V gene, CDR1 is MNHEY and CDR2 is SMNVEV (reference sequence). This CDR3 region has 18 residues. The DNA for the CDR3 is TGTGCCAGCAGTACTGGCCGGGACAGGGGACGGCTTAATTCACCCCTCCACTTT. This gives the protein CASSTGRDRGRLNSPLHF.

CDR3 residues: CASSLGRWGAQTEAFF. The CDR3 region has the DNA TGTGCCAGCAGTTTGGGTCGGTGGGGGGCGCAAACTGAAGCTTTCTTT. This sequence joins TRBV12-3 or TRBV12-4 and TRBJ1-1, with TRBD1 as a possible D gene (6 bases). The CDR3 extends over 16 amino acids. V was cut by 3 bases and J by 5 bases, with 19 bases left in between.